Described below is a single T cell receptor (beta chain) sequence and its context. The assay was immunoSEQ multiplex PCR, and TCRdb's table has in-frame clones only and misses some. This sample has roughly 230,000 clones; 65% to 85% occur once, and the top ten carry about 3.5%. The record originates from a study of blood T cell repertoires in COVID-19. Germline CDR1 reads SGHTA; CDR2 reads FQGTGA. The CDR3 runs 13 residues. V lost 5 bases to trimming and J lost 8 bases; unmatched junction nucleotides: 8. The chain is built from TRBV7-3 and TRBJ1-2; 7 bases are a match to TRBD1. The clonotype originates from a man aged 50-60 years who had recovered from COVID-19. The sequenced sample was PBMCs or T cells enriched from blood (not recorded which). As DNA, the CDR3 is TGTGCCAGCAGCCCCCGACAGGGAGGCGGCTACACCTTC. As protein: CASSPRQGGGYTF.